The rows below give T cell receptor beta chains drawn from one sample of a study of blood T cell repertoires in COVID-19. The protocol was immunoSEQ multiplex PCR, while the TCRdb copy is restricted to in-frame clones and leaves out a portion. Of 250,000 to 300,000 clones in the sample, about 90% were seen once. The sample taken for sequencing was peripheral blood. All receptors come from a woman aged 60-75 years with COVID-19, enrolled during active disease. Both conserved end residues are part of each CDR3. The D gene is left open where the match is weak. Clone size is given for some rows only: seen once, a few or many times, or a class if the clone is expanded.

clone_size: -; j_call: TRBJ1-1; v_call: TRBV5-1; d_call: -; cdr3_length: 11; cdr3_nt: TGCGCCAGCAGCCTAAACACTGAAGCTTTCTTT; cdr3_aa: CASSLNTEAFF
clone_size: once; j_call: TRBJ1-1; v_call: TRBV3-1/TRBV3-2; d_call: -; cdr3_length: 14; cdr3_nt: TGTGCCAGCAGCCAAGCCAGGGCGAACACTGAAGCTTTCTTT; cdr3_aa: CASSQARANTEAFF
clone_size: -; j_call: TRBJ2-5; v_call: TRBV4-2; d_call: TRBD2; cdr3_length: 17; cdr3_nt: TGTGCCAGCAGCCAAGGGACTAGCGGGGGCCGCCAAGAGACCCAGTACTTC; cdr3_aa: CASSQGTSGGRQETQYF
clone_size: -; j_call: TRBJ1-4; v_call: TRBV19; d_call: -; cdr3_length: 14; cdr3_nt: TGTGCCAGTGGACACGGAGGGTATAATGAAAAACTGTTTTTT; cdr3_aa: CASGHGGYNEKLFF
clone_size: -; j_call: TRBJ2-7; v_call: TRBV7-3; d_call: -; cdr3_length: 13; cdr3_nt: TGTGCCAGCAGCCGAGGGGGACCGGGAGAGCAGTACTTC; cdr3_aa: CASSRGGPGEQYF
clone_size: -; j_call: TRBJ1-2; v_call: TRBV25-1; d_call: -; cdr3_length: 12; cdr3_nt: TGTGCCAGCAGTGGAGACATATATGGCTACACCTTC; cdr3_aa: CASSGDIYGYTF
clone_size: once; j_call: TRBJ1-2; v_call: TRBV5-6; d_call: TRBD1; cdr3_length: 17; cdr3_nt: TGTGCCAGCAGCTTGGGGACAGGGGTGAACCTCGTCTATGGCTACACCTTC; cdr3_aa: CASSLGTGVNLVYGYTF
clone_size: -; j_call: TRBJ1-4; v_call: TRBV3-1/TRBV3-2; d_call: -; cdr3_length: 14; cdr3_nt: TGTGCCAGCAGCCAAGTGCTGAGTAATGAAAAACTGTTTTTT; cdr3_aa: CASSQVLSNEKLFF
clone_size: few; j_call: TRBJ2-7; v_call: TRBV4-3; d_call: TRBD1; cdr3_length: 15; cdr3_nt: TGCGCCAGCAGCCAAGACCGGGACAGCACCTACGAGCAGTACTTC; cdr3_aa: CASSQDRDSTYEQYF
clone_size: -; j_call: TRBJ2-7; v_call: TRBV7-2; d_call: TRBD1; cdr3_length: 13; cdr3_nt: TGTGCCAGCAGCGGGGCAGGGGGCTACGAGCAGTACTTC; cdr3_aa: CASSGAGGYEQYF
clone_size: -; j_call: TRBJ1-1; v_call: TRBV21-1; d_call: -; cdr3_length: 15; cdr3_nt: TGTGCCAGCAGCAAAGACCCAGGGTTGAACACTGAAGCTTTCTTT; cdr3_aa: CASSKDPGLNTEAFF